A single sample gave rise to the 14 T cell receptor beta chains below, sequenced in a study of T cell responses to AZD1222 COVID-19 vaccine. TCRdb keeps only in-frame clones here, not all; method: immunoSEQ multiplex PCR. The table shows 120,000 or so clones, with approximately 94% occurring only once. The input for sequencing was peripheral blood, taken 28 days after the second AZD1222 dose. These receptor sequences come from an adult who received the AZD1222 COVID-19 vaccine.

V gene TRBV5-1 combines with J gene TRBJ2-7; 11 positions agree with TRBD2. Trimming removed 3 bases from V and 3 bases from J; junction bases left unmatched: 2. The CDR3 sequence is 14 residues long. Germline CDR1 SGHRS, CDR2 YFSETQ. The CDR3 DNA reads as TGCGCCAGCAGCTGGGGACTAGCGGACTACGAGCAGTACTTC. Translation: CASSWGLADYEQYF.

A single count supports this clone. This chain connects TRBV5-1 to TRBJ1-1; 9 bases line up with TRBD1. From germline, CDR1 is SGHRS and CDR2 YFSETQ. V gave up 5 bases and J gave up 7 bases; unmatched junction bases: 6. This CDR3 spans 13 amino acids. The CDR3 DNA sequence: TGCGCCAGCAGAACAGGGGGCGCGGGTGAAGCTTTCTTT. Amino acid sequence: CASRTGGAGEAFF.

V gene TRBV20-1 combines with J gene TRBJ1-1; 7 bases fit TRBD1. The CDR3 length is 11 residues. The ends lost 4 bases at V and 8 bases at J; junction bases unmatched: 4. The germline gives CDR1 DFQATT, CDR2 SNEGSKA (reference sequence). CDR3 residues: CSAKVTGEAFF. CDR3 DNA: TGCAGTGCTAAAGTGACAGGGGAAGCTTTCTTT.

The chain uses TRBV6-5 and TRBJ2-2; a weak D match, TRBD1 (5 bases). Germline values: CDR1 MNHEY, CDR2 SVGAGI. Trimming left V 5 bases short and J 5 bases short, with 6 bases between. This CDR3 contains 12 residues. CDR3 bases: TGTGCCAGCAGTCAGGGTACCGGGGAGCTGTTTTTT. Protein sequence: CASSQGTGELFF.

The chain employs TRBV25-1 and TRBJ1-6; D perhaps matches TRBD1 (5 bases). CDR1 is MGHDK and CDR2 is SYGVNS in the germline V gene. The CDR3 length is 11 residues. V gave up 6 bases and J gave up 14 bases, with 11 bases separating them. The CDR3 DNA sequence: TGTGCCAGCAGCGGGGGGACGTCCCTCCACTTT. This translates into CASSGGTSLHF.

Of note for this clone: Other DNA sequences in this sample translate to the same CDR3. This chain links TRBV18 with TRBJ1-2, with D possibly being TRBD1 (5 bases). The CDR3 runs to 15 residues. V was pared by 1 base and J by 3 bases, with 12 bases between. The germline gives CDR1 KGHSH, CDR2 LQKENI. The CDR3 coding sequence is TGTGCCAGCTCACCACTACCCGGGGGAGACTATGGCTACACCTTC. Protein: CASSPLPGGDYGYTF.

The V and J genes are TRBV29-1 and TRBJ1-1; possible D gene TRBD1, 5 bases. This CDR3 contains 11 residues. V gave up 7 bases and J gave up 1 base, with 7 bases separating them. CDR1 is SQVTM and CDR2 is ANQGSEA in the germline V gene. CDR3 coding DNA: TGCAGCGGAGGGGAGAACACTGAAGCTTTCTTT. Residues: CSGGENTEAFF.

The chain recombines TRBV5-8 with TRBJ2-1; 7 positions agree with TRBD1. The CDR3 is made up of 14 amino acids. Germline CDR1 reads SGHTS; CDR2 reads YDEGEE. J lost 7 bases, V lost 5 bases, and 9 bases had no gene match. The CDR3 reads CASRKQGFANEQFF. CDR3 sequence (DNA): TGTGCCAGCAGGAAACAGGGGTTTGCGAATGAGCAGTTCTTC.

This chain connects TRBV6-5 to TRBJ1-1; D call uncertain. Germline V gene sequence: CDR1 MNHEY, CDR2 SVGAGI. Trimming stripped 2 bases from V and 0 bases from J, with 7 bases between. The CDR3 totals 14 residues. In DNA form, the CDR3 reads TGTGCCAGCAGTTACGAGGAAATGAACACTGAAGCTTTCTTT. The encoded protein is CASSYEEMNTEAFF.

The chain joins TRBV19 to TRBJ1-1, with D hard to call. The CDR3 runs to 14 residues. Trimming removed 5 bases from V and 4 bases from J, with 14 bases in between. Germline V gene sequence: CDR1 LNHDA, CDR2 SQIVND (reference sequence). In DNA, the CDR3 is TGTGCCAGTAGTGCGACTCTATTGGGCACTGAAGCTTTCTTT. It is translated as CASSATLLGTEAFF.

The chain joins TRBV5-4 to TRBJ2-2, with D perhaps given as TRBD1 or TRBD2 (5 bases each). There are 16 residues in the CDR3. CDR1 and CDR2 (germline): SGHNT, YYREEE (reference sequence). V was cut by 4 bases and J by 7 bases, with 20 bases left in between. The CDR3 spells CASSRLRGLVGGELFF. As DNA, the CDR3 is TGTGCCAGCAGCCGACTCCGGGGCCTTGTGGGCGGGGAGCTGTTTTTT.

The chain has TRBV9 and TRBJ2-7; D is perhaps TRBD1 or TRBD2 (5 bases each). Trimming took off 0 bases at V and 2 bases at J, with 18 bases between the two ends. CDR1 and CDR2 (germline): SGDLS, YYNGEE. The CDR3 is 17 amino acids. The CDR3 is CASSVGSGGRDPYEQYF. DNA for the CDR3: TGTGCCAGCAGCGTAGGTTCTGGGGGACGGGACCCCTACGAGCAGTACTTC.

The chain links TRBV25-1 to TRBJ1-4, with D tentatively TRBD1 (5 bases). Germline assignment: CDR1 MGHDK and CDR2 SYGVNS. The CDR3 is made up of 15 amino acids. V was shortened by 1 base and J by 8 bases, with 14 bases between the two germline ends. The DNA of the CDR3 is TGTGCCAGCAGTGAATCCCTGGCAGGGTGGGAAAAACTGTTTTTT. Its protein is CASSESLAGWEKLFF. Full variable domain (outside the CDR3, taken from reference TRBV25-1 and TRBJ1-4): EADIYQTPRYLVIGTGKKITLECSQTMGHDKMYWYQQDPGMELHLIHYSYGVNSTEKGDLSSESTVSRIRTEHFPLTLESARPSHTSQYLCASSESLAGWEKLFFGSGTQLSVL.

The genes are TRBV2 and TRBJ1-1; D may be TRBD1 (5 bases). The CDR3 loop spans 15 amino acids. In germline, CDR1 is SNHLY, CDR2 FYNNEI. The V end was cut by 5 bases, the J end by 7 bases, with 20 bases between. For the CDR3, the DNA is TGTGCCAGCAGTCATCCAACAACACAGGTTGGTGAAGCTTTCTTT. Residues: CASSHPTTQVGEAFF.